The text below deals with one TCR beta chain. These data come from a study of technical replicates of blood from a few donors. The length of the CDR3 is 17 residues. This table comes from immunoSEQ multiplex PCR, and its TCRdb copy is limited to in-frame clones, with some not included. This sample has about 76,000 clones, with around 94% found just once. The J gene is TRBJ1-5, the V gene TRBV21-1; the D call of TRBD1 is as the table states it, not checked on the DNA. TRBV21-1 is assigned pseudogene status. Sequencing input: T cells isolated from PBMCs. This TCR came from a human donor in good health. The CDR3: CASSKARTESSNQPQHF. For the CDR3, the DNA is TGTGCCAGCAGCAAAGCTAGGACAGAGAGTAGCAATCAGCCCCAGCATTTT.